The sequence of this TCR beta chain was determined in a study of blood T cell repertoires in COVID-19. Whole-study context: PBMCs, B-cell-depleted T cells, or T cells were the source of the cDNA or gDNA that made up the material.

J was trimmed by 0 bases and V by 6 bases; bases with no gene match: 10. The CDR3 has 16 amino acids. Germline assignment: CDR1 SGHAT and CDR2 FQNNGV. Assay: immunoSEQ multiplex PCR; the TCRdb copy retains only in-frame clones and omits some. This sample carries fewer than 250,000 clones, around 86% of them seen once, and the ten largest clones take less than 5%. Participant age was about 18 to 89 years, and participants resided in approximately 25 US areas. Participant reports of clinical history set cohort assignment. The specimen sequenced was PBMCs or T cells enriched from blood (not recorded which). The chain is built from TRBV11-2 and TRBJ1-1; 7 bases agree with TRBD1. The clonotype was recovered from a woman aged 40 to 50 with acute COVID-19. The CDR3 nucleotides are TGTGCCAGCAGGCGTCCGGGACAGCGCATGAACACTGAAGCTTTCTTT. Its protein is CASRRPGQRMNTEAFF.